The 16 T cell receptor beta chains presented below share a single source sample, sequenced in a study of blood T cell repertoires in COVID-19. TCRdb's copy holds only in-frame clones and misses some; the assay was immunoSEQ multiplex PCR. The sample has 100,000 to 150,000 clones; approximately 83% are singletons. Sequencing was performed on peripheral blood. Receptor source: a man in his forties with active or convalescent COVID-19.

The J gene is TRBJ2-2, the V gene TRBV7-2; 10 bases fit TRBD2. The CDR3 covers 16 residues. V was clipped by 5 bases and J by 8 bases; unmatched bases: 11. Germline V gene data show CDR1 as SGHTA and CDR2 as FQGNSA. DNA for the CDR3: TGTGCCAGCAGCCCCTGGACTAGCGGTTATGTGGGGGAGCTGTTTTTT. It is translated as CASSPWTSGYVGELFF.

CDR3 protein: CAGKTGGTGELFF. In nucleotides, the CDR3 is TGTGCCGGAAAGACAGGGGGCACCGGGGAGCTGTTTTTT. The chain links TRBV13 to TRBJ2-2, with 9 bases fitting TRBD1. Germline V gene data show CDR1 as PRHDT and CDR2 as FYEKMQ (reference sequence). The CDR3 sequence is 13 residues long. With V trimmed by 11 bases and J by 4 bases, 5 bases remained unmatched.

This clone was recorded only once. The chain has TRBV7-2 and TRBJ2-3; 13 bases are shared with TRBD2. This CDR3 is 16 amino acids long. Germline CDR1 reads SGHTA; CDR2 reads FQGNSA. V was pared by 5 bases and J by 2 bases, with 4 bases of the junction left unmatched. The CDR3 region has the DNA TGTGCCAGCAGCGCCGGACTAGCGGGGGACACAGATACGCAGTATTTT. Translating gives CASSAGLAGDTDTQYF.

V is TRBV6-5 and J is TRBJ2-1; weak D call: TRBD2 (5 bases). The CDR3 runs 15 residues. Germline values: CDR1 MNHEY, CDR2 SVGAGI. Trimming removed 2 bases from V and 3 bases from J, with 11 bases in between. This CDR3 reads CASSYREPNYNEQFF. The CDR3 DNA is TGTGCCAGCAGTTACCGGGAACCCAACTACAATGAGCAGTTCTTC.

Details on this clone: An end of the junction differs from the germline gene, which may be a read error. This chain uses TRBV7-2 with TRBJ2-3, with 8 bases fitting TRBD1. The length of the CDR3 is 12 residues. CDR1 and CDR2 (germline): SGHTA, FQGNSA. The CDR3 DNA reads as TGTGCCAGCAGCCCCGACAGGGGCGACTCGGATTTT. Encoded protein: CASSPDRGDSDF.

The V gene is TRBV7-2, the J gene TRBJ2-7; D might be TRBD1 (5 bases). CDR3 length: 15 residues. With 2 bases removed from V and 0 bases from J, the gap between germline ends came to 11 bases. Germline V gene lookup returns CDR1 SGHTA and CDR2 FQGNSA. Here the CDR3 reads CASSLSGASSYEQYF. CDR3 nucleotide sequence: TGTGCCAGCAGCTTATCTGGGGCGAGCTCCTACGAGCAGTACTTC.

The CDR3 here is CASRAGATNEKLFF. CDR3 DNA: TGTGCCAGCAGGGCGGGTGCAACTAATGAAAAACTGTTTTTT. The rearrangement joins TRBV7-2 to TRBJ1-4; D unresolved. The CDR3 covers 14 residues. Per the germline V gene, CDR1 is SGHTA and CDR2 is FQGNSA. V was pared by 6 bases and J by 0 bases, with 8 bases between. Variable domain in full (rest from reference TRBV7-2 and TRBJ1-4): GAGVSQSPSNKVTEKGKDVELRCDPISGHTALYWYRQSLGQGLEFLIYFQGNSAPDKSGLPSDRFSAERTGGSVSTLTIQRTQQEDSAVYLCASRAGATNEKLFFGSGTQLSVL.

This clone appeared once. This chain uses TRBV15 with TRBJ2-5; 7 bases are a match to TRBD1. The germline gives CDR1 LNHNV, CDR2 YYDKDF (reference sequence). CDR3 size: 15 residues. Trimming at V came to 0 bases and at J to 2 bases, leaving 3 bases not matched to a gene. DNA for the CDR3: TGTGCCACCAGCAGAGATCCGGGACAGCAAGAGACCCAGTACTTC. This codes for CATSRDPGQQETQYF.

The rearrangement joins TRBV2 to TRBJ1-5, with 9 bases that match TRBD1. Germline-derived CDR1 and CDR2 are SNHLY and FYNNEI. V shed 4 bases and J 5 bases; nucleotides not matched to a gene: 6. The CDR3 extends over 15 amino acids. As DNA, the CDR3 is TGTGCCAGCAGTGGCCCTACAGGGGGCGATCAGCCCCAGCATTTT. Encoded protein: CASSGPTGGDQPQHF.

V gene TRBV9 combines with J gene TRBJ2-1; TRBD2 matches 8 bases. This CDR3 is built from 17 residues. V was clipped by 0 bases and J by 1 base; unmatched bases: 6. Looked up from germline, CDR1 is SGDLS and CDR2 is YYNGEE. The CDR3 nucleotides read TGTGCCAGCAGCGTAGCTCCGGGACTAGTATCCTACAATGAGCAGTTCTTC. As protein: CASSVAPGLVSYNEQFF. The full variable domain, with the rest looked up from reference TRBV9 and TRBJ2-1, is DSGVTQTPKHLITATGQRVTLRCSPRSGDLSVYWYQQSLDQGLQFLIQYYNGEERAKGNILERFSAQQFPDLHSELNLSSLELGDSALYFCASSVAPGLVSYNEQFFGPGTRLTVL.

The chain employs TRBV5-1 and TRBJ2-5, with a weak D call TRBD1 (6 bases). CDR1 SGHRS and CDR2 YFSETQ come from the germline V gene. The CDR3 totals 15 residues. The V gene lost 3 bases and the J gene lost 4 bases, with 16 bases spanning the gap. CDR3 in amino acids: CASSSLGGSGETQYF. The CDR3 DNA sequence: TGCGCCAGCAGCTCCCTAGGGGGAAGTGGAGAGACCCAGTACTTC.

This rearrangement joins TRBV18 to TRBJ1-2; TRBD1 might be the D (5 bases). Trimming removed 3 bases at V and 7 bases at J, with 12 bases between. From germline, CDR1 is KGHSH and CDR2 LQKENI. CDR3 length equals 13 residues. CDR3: CASSPSEGTGYTF. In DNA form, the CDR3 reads TGTGCCAGCTCACCTTCGGAGGGGACTGGCTACACCTTC.

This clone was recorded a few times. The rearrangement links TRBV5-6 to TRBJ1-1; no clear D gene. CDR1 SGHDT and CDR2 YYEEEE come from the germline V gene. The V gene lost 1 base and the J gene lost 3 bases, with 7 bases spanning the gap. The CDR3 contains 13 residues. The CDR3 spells CASSLSRDTEAFF. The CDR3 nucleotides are TGTGCCAGCAGCTTGAGTCGAGACACTGAAGCTTTCTTT.

CDR3 protein: CASSLAAGAAPGYEQYF. DNA of the CDR3: TGTGCCAGCAGCTTGGCAGCGGGGGCAGCTCCTGGCTACGAGCAGTACTTC. The chain has TRBV5-5 and TRBJ2-7; the match to TRBD2 covers 8 bases. After removal of 0 bases from V and 3 bases from J, the junction contained 11 bases not matched to a gene. The germline V gene has CDR1 SGHKS and CDR2 YYEKEE (reference sequence). The CDR3 loop spans 17 amino acids.

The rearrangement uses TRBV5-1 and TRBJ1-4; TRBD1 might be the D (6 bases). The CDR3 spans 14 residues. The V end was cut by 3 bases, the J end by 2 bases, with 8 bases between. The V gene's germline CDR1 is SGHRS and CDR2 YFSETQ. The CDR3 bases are TGCGCCAGCAGCTACGGACAGACTAATGAAAAACTGTTTTTT. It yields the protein CASSYGQTNEKLFF.

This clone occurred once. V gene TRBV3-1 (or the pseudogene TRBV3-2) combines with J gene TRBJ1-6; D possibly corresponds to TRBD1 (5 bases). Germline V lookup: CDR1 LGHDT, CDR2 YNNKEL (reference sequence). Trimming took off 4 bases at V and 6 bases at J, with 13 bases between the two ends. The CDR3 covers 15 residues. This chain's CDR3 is CASSPPGGTNSPLHF. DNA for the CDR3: TGTGCCAGCAGCCCCCCCGGGGGAACTAATTCACCCCTCCACTTT.